Listed below are T cell receptor beta chains from one sample, sequenced in a study of T cells after yellow fever vaccination. TCRdb redid the calling of the 5' RACE reads with MiXCR, one entry per CDR3 protein. This table holds about 300,000 distinct CDR3 sequences, around 8.6% found once. The sequences come from CD4+ T cells sorted from PBMCs, collected 5 days after the yellow fever booster vaccination. The receptor set was obtained from a man younger than 35 who received the YFV17D yellow fever vaccine. Each CDR3 is given with its conserved first and last residue.

>TRBV20-1|TRBJ1-3
CSASRTERGNTIYF
>TRBV7-6|TRBJ2-6
CASSFSWTGVSSGANVLTF
>TRBV6-5|TRBJ2-7
CASSTTGTANYEQYF
>TRBV23-1|TRBJ1-5
CAREDYSNQPQHF
>TRBV3-1|TRBJ2-5
CASSQYSLDTQYF
>TRBV4-3|TRBJ1-1
CASSNRADTEAFF
>TRBV2|TRBJ2-1
CASSEMSGYNEQFF
>TRBV7-2|TRBJ2-7
CASSRPTTSGGNEQYF
>TRBV19|TRBJ2-2
CASRAGSTGELFF
>TRBV27|TRBJ1-2
CASSYRDNYGYTF
>TRBV7-9|TRBJ1-2
CASSLVAGQGNGYTF
>TRBV20-1|TRBJ2-5
CSARDRTGPQETQYF
>TRBV7-2|TRBJ1-2
CASRAGGDYGYTF
>TRBV20-1|TRBJ1-1
CSARKTGMNTEAFF
>TRBV5-6|TRBJ2-5
CASSPPEAETQYF
>TRBV30|TRBJ1-5
CAWARDRVQHF
>TRBV29-1|TRBJ2-1
CSGRAGGLYNEQFF
>TRBV12-3/TRBV12-4|TRBJ1-1
CASSFRRQDEAFF
>TRBV29-1|TRBJ2-1
CSVPRVDSSYNEQFF
>TRBV7-3|TRBJ1-4
CASSLTGENRGEKLFF
>TRBV5-1|TRBJ2-1
CASSGLAGGPPGEQFF
>TRBV7-2|TRBJ1-2
CASSQDRVFGYTF
>TRBV6-2/TRBV6-3|TRBJ2-7
CASSSGTGLSEQYF
>TRBV29-1|TRBJ2-7
CSVKGGVDEYF
>TRBV6-5|TRBJ2-3
CASSYGLGRRDTQYF
>TRBV7-2|TRBJ2-3
CASSLGGQGTDTQYF
>TRBV20-1|TRBJ1-2
CSARRRGGMFYGYTF
>TRBV6-5|TRBJ2-5
CASRLRPGPYSGETQYF
>TRBV20-1|TRBJ2-1
CSARTVGGPNNEQFF
>TRBV20-1|TRBJ1-6
CSASKGLNNSPLHF
>TRBV19|TRBJ1-6
CASSLPIGNSPLHF
>TRBV4-2|TRBJ1-4
CASSQSEKLFF
>TRBV6-5|TRBJ1-4
CASSRTDEKLFF